Each of the 29 T cell receptor beta chains below was sequenced from the same sample in a study of blood T cell repertoires in COVID-19 (dated by TCRdb to 2020 to 2022). The receptor library was made with the immunoSEQ multiplex PCR assay. The clones in this table, taken by TCRdb from immuneACCESS, are in-frame only. Not every clone is retained; where verified, under half of the shortfall comes from an unresolved V gene, and the cause of the rest is unknown. The sample profile shows some 140,000 clones; about 76% of them were found once. The ten most abundant clones make up 8.4% of the sample. Sequenced input: peripheral blood. The receptors stem from a woman aged 55-69 years with active or convalescent COVID-19.

This clone has just one count. The chain is built from TRBV23-1 and TRBJ1-6, with D unclear. TRBV23-1 is placed among ORFs of uncertain function. Trimming removed 9 bases at V and 5 bases at J, with 17 bases between. CDR3 length: 15 amino acids. In DNA form, the CDR3 reads TGCGCCAGACCCACTAGCGGCGGCGATAATTCACCCCTCCACTTT. Protein product: CARPTSGGDNSPLHF.

This chain uses TRBV28 with TRBJ2-1; 7 bases map to TRBD2. CDR1 is MDHEN, CDR2 SYDVKM, per germline. With V trimmed by 5 bases and J by 6 bases, 13 bases remained unmatched. The CDR3 length is 16 residues. CDR3 sequence reads: CASSTSSGGTINEQFF. Written as DNA, the CDR3 is TGTGCCAGCAGTACCAGTAGTGGGGGGACTATCAATGAGCAGTTCTTC.

The chain has TRBV27 and TRBJ2-7; D uncertain. This CDR3 has 13 amino acids. CDR1 and CDR2 from the germline V gene are MNHEY and SMNVEV (reference sequence). Deletions cut 1 base from V and 3 bases from J, with 7 bases between. CDR3 sequence: CASSLLSGYEQYF. The CDR3 DNA reads as TGTGCCAGCAGTTTATTATCGGGCTACGAGCAGTACTTC.

J is TRBJ2-2 and V is TRBV7-8; D possibly corresponds to TRBD2 (6 bases). Trimming took off 5 bases at V and 7 bases at J, with 17 bases between the two ends. The CDR3 consists of 15 residues. Germline V CDR1 and CDR2: SGHVS, FQNEAQ. CDR3 sequence (DNA): TGTGCCAGCAGCGTAGGGGCCCAGGGACTCGGGGAGCTGTTTTTT. Translating it yields CASSVGAQGLGELFF.

The chain recombines TRBV7-2 with TRBJ1-2; 7 bases align to TRBD1. Germline trimming cut 5 bases from V and 5 bases from J; bases unmatched to any gene: 5. The CDR3 length is 13 residues. Germline values: CDR1 SGHTA, CDR2 FQGNSA. The CDR3 loop is CASSGRQGYGYTF. The DNA of the CDR3 is TGTGCCAGCAGCGGCCGACAGGGTTATGGCTACACCTTC.

CDR3 in amino acids: CASSPTMTGQGNTIYF. The CDR3 nucleotides are TGTGCCAGCAGCCCGACGATGACAGGGCAGGGAAACACCATATATTTT. The genes are TRBV3-1 (or the pseudogene TRBV3-2) and TRBJ1-3, with TRBD1 matching over 7 bases. The CDR3 has 16 residues. The V gene end was trimmed by 4 bases and the J gene end by 4 bases; junction bases not matched to a gene: 10. Germline CDR1 is LGHDT and CDR2 is YNNKEL (reference sequence).

The chain combines TRBV10-3 with TRBJ1-3; D is unresolved. CDR1 is ENHRY and CDR2 is SYGVKD in the germline V gene. V lost 3 bases and J lost 4, with 10 bases in between. The CDR3 covers 14 residues. CDR3 protein: CAISDFVFGNTIYF. The CDR3, as DNA: TGTGCCATCAGTGATTTCGTTTTCGGAAACACCATATATTTT.

This clone was seen just once. V usage is TRBV18 and J usage is TRBJ1-2; TRBD1 matches 8 bases. The CDR3 consists of 18 residues. V dropped 3 bases and J dropped 5; count of bases not matched to a gene: 17. CDR1 is KGHSH and CDR2 is LQKENI in the germline V gene. The CDR3 DNA reads as TGTGCCAGCTCACCTGTTACACCGACAGGGGCGATAGTGTATGGCTACACCTTC. Translated: CASSPVTPTGAIVYGYTF.

This clone was seen only a few times. The CDR3 DNA is TGTGCCAGCAGCTTGGGACAGGGGGCGTCGGGCGCTTTCTTT. As protein: CASSLGQGASGAFF. The rearrangement links TRBV7-9 to TRBJ1-1; 12 bases agree with TRBD1. V was clipped by 3 bases and J by 11 bases; unmatched bases: 7. Germline CDR1 is SEHNR and CDR2 is FQNEAQ (reference sequence). The CDR3 has 14 residues. The full variable domain, completed using reference TRBV7-9 and TRBJ1-1, is DTGVSQNPRHKITKRGQNVTFRCDPISEHNRLYWYRQTLGQGPEFLTYFQNEAQLEKSRLLSDRFSAERPKGSFSTLEIQRTEQGDSAMYLCASSLGQGASGAFFGQGTRLTVV.

The genes are TRBV19 and TRBJ1-5; TRBD1 agrees at 10 bases. CDR3 length: 15 amino acids. The germline gives CDR1 LNHDA, CDR2 SQIVND (reference sequence). Trimming removed 6 bases from V and 4 bases from J; junction bases left unmatched: 6. CDR3 in amino acids: CASSPGQGTNQPQHF. CDR3 sequence (DNA): TGTGCCAGTAGCCCGGGACAGGGGACTAATCAGCCCCAGCATTTT. The whole variable domain, remainder taken from reference TRBV19 and TRBJ1-5, is DGGITQSPKYLFRKEGQNVTLSCEQNLNHDAMYWYRQDPGQGLRLIYYSQIVNDFQKGDIAEGYSVSREKKESFPLTVTSAQKNPTAFYLCASSPGQGTNQPQHFGDGTRLSIL.

V is TRBV25-1 and J is TRBJ2-1; the match to TRBD2 covers 15 bases. The CDR3 totals 17 residues. Per germline, CDR1 MGHDK and CDR2 SYGVNS. Trimming at V came to 2 bases and at J to 4 bases, leaving 3 bases not matched to a gene. This CDR3 is CASSEGTSGRIYNEQFF. Written as DNA, the CDR3 is TGTGCCAGCAGTGAAGGGACTAGCGGGAGGATATACAATGAGCAGTTCTTC.

The table lists this clone with a count of one. J is TRBJ2-7 and V is TRBV11-3; 7 bases map to TRBD1. J was trimmed by 1 base and V by 5 bases; bases with no gene match: 2. Looked up from germline, CDR1 is SGHNT and CDR2 is YENEEA. This CDR3 contains 13 residues. The CDR3 nucleotides are TGTGCCAGCAGCCCGACAGGGTCCTACGAGCAGTACTTC. Translation gives CASSPTGSYEQYF.

The chain combines TRBV2 with TRBJ2-3; no clear D. The CDR3 has 15 residues. Germline-derived CDR1 and CDR2 are SNHLY and FYNNEI. The V gene lost 2 bases and the J gene lost 0 bases, with 9 bases spanning the gap. CDR3 loop: CASSEIRTSTDTQYF. The CDR3, as DNA: TGTGCCAGCAGTGAAATTCGAACTAGCACAGATACGCAGTATTTT.

This rearrangement joins TRBV27 to TRBJ2-5; D remains ambiguous. Trimming removed 3 bases from V and 4 bases from J, with 9 bases in between. CDR3 length: 13 amino acids. The germline CDR1 and CDR2 sequences are MNHEY and SMNVEV (reference sequence). CDR3 loop: CASSFSGGETQYF. The CDR3 coding sequence is TGTGCCAGCAGTTTCAGTGGCGGAGAGACCCAGTACTTC.

The rearrangement joins TRBV12-3 or TRBV12-4 to TRBJ2-1; no clear D. The CDR3 consists of 12 residues. The V and J ends lost 6 bases and 10 bases respectively, with 13 bases between them. The CDR3 coding sequence is TGTGCCAGCAGCCCGACTCTCGGGGAGCAGTTCTTC. Amino acid sequence: CASSPTLGEQFF.

This chain joins TRBV21-1 and TRBJ2-7; the table's D gene call, TRBD2, was not cross checked with the DNA. TRBV21-1 has pseudogene status. CDR3 size: 13 residues. The chain's CDR3 is CASSAPSGVEQYF. Here the CDR3 DNA reads TGTGCCAGCAGCGCCCCTTCGGGGGTCGAGCAGTACTTC.

This rearrangement joins TRBV28 to TRBJ1-6, with D perhaps TRBD1 (5 bases). Germline V gene data show CDR1 as MDHEN and CDR2 as SYDVKM. Trimming shortened V by 4 bases and J by 10 bases, and 14 bases separated the two germline ends. CDR3 length: 14 amino acids. In nucleotides, the CDR3 is TGTGCCAGCAGTTATCCCCGGGGACTGTCACCCCTCCACTTT. As protein: CASSYPRGLSPLHF. The variable domain in full, completed from reference TRBV28 and TRBJ1-6, reads DVKVTQSSRYLVKRTGEKVFLECVQDMDHENMFWYRQDPGLGLRLIYFSYDVKMKEKGDIPEGYSVSREKKERFSLILESASTNQTSMYLCASSYPRGLSPLHFGNGTRLTVT.

This rearrangement joins TRBV5-8 to TRBJ1-1, with no clear D. The germline V and J ends were trimmed by 1 base and 1 base, with 5 bases remaining between them. Per germline, CDR1 SGHTS and CDR2 YDEGEE. The CDR3 sequence is 13 residues long. CDR3 residues: CASSLNRNTEAFF. Written as DNA, the CDR3 is TGTGCCAGCAGCTTGAATCGGAACACTGAAGCTTTCTTT.

The chain employs TRBV5-1 and TRBJ2-1; D might be TRBD2 (5 bases). The CDR3 spans 12 residues. Germline values: CDR1 SGHRS, CDR2 YFSETQ. V lost 0 bases and J lost 9, with 7 bases in between. The CDR3: CASSLGSGEQFF. The CDR3 bases are TGCGCCAGCAGCTTGGGCAGCGGTGAGCAGTTCTTC.

This sequence joins TRBV7-9 and TRBJ2-5; D not resolved. Trimming pared 3 bases from V and 5 bases from J, leaving 16 bases between. CDR3 length: 15 residues. CDR1 SEHNR and CDR2 FQNEAQ come from the germline V gene (reference sequence). CDR3 loop: CASSFPGSYVETQYF. The CDR3, as DNA: TGTGCCAGCAGCTTCCCCGGGTCCTACGTGGAGACCCAGTACTTC.

This rearrangement joins TRBV5-4 to TRBJ1-4, with 8 bases fitting TRBD1. Germline CDR1 SGHNT, CDR2 YYREEE (reference sequence). Losses at the gene ends were 4 bases for V and 3 bases for J; bases not matched to a gene: 5. This CDR3 spans 15 amino acids. CDR3 sequence reads: CASSPRQGSNEKLFF. Written as DNA, the CDR3 is TGTGCCAGCAGCCCGAGACAGGGGTCTAATGAAAAACTGTTTTTT. Filled out from reference TRBV5-4 and TRBJ1-4, the complete variable domain reads ETGVTQSPTHLIKTRGQQVTLRCSSQSGHNTVSWYQQALGQGPQFIFQYYREEENGRGNFPPRFSGLQFPNYSSELNVNALELDDSALYLCASSPRQGSNEKLFFGSGTQLSVL.

CDR3: CASSPPGNEQFF. CDR3 nucleotide sequence: TGTGCCAGCAGTCCCCCAGGGAATGAGCAGTTCTTC. The chain recombines TRBV12-3 or TRBV12-4 with TRBJ2-1; possible D gene TRBD1, 5 bases. Trimming took off 5 bases at V and 7 bases at J, with 9 bases between the two ends. The CDR3 sequence is 12 residues long.

This clone was picked up one time. The chain joins TRBV2 to TRBJ2-1; TRBD1 agrees at 7 bases. Germline V CDR1 and CDR2: SNHLY, FYNNEI. V was pared by 6 bases and J by 7 bases, with 12 bases of the junction left unmatched. The CDR3 extends over 15 amino acids. The CDR3: CASSATFRGQNEQFF. The CDR3 DNA follows: TGTGCCAGCAGCGCTACCTTCAGGGGACAGAATGAGCAGTTCTTC.

There are many counts of this clone. The J gene is TRBJ2-5, the V gene TRBV5-1; TRBD1 aligns across 8 bases. The CDR3 covers 15 residues. CDR1 SGHRS and CDR2 YFSETQ come from the germline V gene. V lost 1 base, J lost 4 bases, and 6 bases stayed unmatched. The CDR3 nucleotides read TGCGCCAGCAGCTTGCAGACAGGGGCCGGAGAGACCCAGTACTTC. It codes for CASSLQTGAGETQYF.

CDR3: CASSSRTSGGPDTQYF. For the CDR3, the DNA is TGTGCCAGTAGTAGCCGAACTAGTGGCGGTCCAGATACGCAGTATTTT. The rearrangement uses TRBV19 and TRBJ2-3, with D maybe TRBD2 (5 bases). Germline loops: CDR1 LNHDA, CDR2 SQIVND (reference sequence). The CDR3 covers 16 residues. V was trimmed by 4 bases and J by 4 bases, leaving 18 bases between them.

The chain has TRBV27 and TRBJ1-6; 7 nucleotides match TRBD1. V shed 5 bases, J shed 3 bases, and the junction held 4 bases outside the gene matches. CDR3 size: 15 residues. Germline values: CDR1 MNHEY, CDR2 SMNVEV (reference sequence). The CDR3 coding sequence is TGTGCCAGCAGTCCCAGGGGGGTCTATAATTCACCCCTCCACTTT. It codes for CASSPRGVYNSPLHF.

The V and J genes are TRBV19 and TRBJ2-1; tentatively, D is TRBD2 (5 bases). CDR3 length: 13 residues. Trimming stripped 0 bases from V and 7 bases from J, with 7 bases between. The germline gives CDR1 LNHDA, CDR2 SQIVND (reference sequence). CDR3 nucleotide sequence: TGTGCCAGTAGTATAGATCTAGCTAATGAGCAGTTCTTC. As protein: CASSIDLANEQFF.

The chain combines TRBV19 with TRBJ1-1; D might be TRBD1 (5 bases). Germline V lookup: CDR1 LNHDA, CDR2 SQIVND (reference sequence). The CDR3 is made up of 16 amino acids. With 0 bases removed from V and 6 bases from J, the gap between germline ends came to 17 bases. The CDR3 DNA reads TGTGCCAGTAGTATAGACTACCCAGGGATAAGGCCTGAAGCTTTCTTT. Amino acid sequence: CASSIDYPGIRPEAFF. Full variable domain (outside the CDR3, taken from reference TRBV19 and TRBJ1-1): DGGITQSPKYLFRKEGQNVTLSCEQNLNHDAMYWYRQDPGQGLRLIYYSQIVNDFQKGDIAEGYSVSREKKESFPLTVTSAQKNPTAFYLCASSIDYPGIRPEAFFGQGTRLTVV.

The V call is TRBV7-9, the J call TRBJ2-7; D gene ambiguous. V dropped 1 base and J dropped 0 bases, with 10 bases sitting between them. This CDR3 is built from 15 residues. CDR1 is SEHNR and CDR2 is FQNEAQ in the germline V gene (reference sequence). The CDR3 spells CASSLVSVSSYEQYF. CDR3 sequence (DNA): TGTGCCAGCAGCTTAGTTTCCGTTAGCTCCTACGAGCAGTACTTC.